These 9 T cell receptor beta chains originate from one sample sequenced in a study of control samples from healthy donors and cancer patients. Clones were sequenced by immunoSEQ multiplex PCR, and TCRdb holds only the in-frame ones, with some missing. The table lists about 18,000 clones, around four fifths of them singletons, with approximately 30% in the top ten. The sequencing input was PBMCs. These receptor sequences come from a woman aged 65 to 85 with lung cancer.

A single count supports this clone. This chain uses TRBV9 with TRBJ1-1; no firm D call. This CDR3 spans 10 amino acids. Trimming stripped 3 bases from V and 10 bases from J, with 7 bases between. Per germline, CDR1 SGDLS and CDR2 YYNGEE. The CDR3 DNA is TGTGCCAGCAGCGGGCTAATAGCTTTCTTT. Translation gives CASSGLIAFF.

This chain joins TRBV5-5 and TRBJ2-7; possible D gene TRBD2, 6 bases. Germline V gene sequence: CDR1 SGHKS, CDR2 YYEKEE (reference sequence). The CDR3 sequence is 15 residues long. Trimming stripped 4 bases from V and 3 bases from J, with 17 bases between. Written as DNA, the CDR3 is TGTGCCAGCAGCCCTCCGGGGGTCCCTCTCTACGAGCAGTACTTC. Its translation is CASSPPGVPLYEQYF. Based on the CDR3 plus reference TRBV5-5 and TRBJ2-7, the full variable domain is DAGVTQSPTHLIKTRGQQVTLRCSPISGHKSVSWYQQVLGQGPQFIFQYYEKEERGRGNFPDRFSARQFPNYSSELNVNALLLGDSALYLCASSPPGVPLYEQYFGPGTRLTVT.

This clone was observed a single time. V gene TRBV5-6 combines with J gene TRBJ2-1, with D possibly TRBD2 on 6 matching bases. The CDR3 is 16 residues long. V lost 2 bases to trimming and J lost 4 bases, with 16 bases between them. The germline V gene encodes CDR1 SGHDT and CDR2 YYEEEE. CDR3: CASSFEGDSLYNEQFF. The DNA of the CDR3 is TGTGCCAGCAGCTTCGAAGGGGACTCCCTTTACAATGAGCAGTTCTTC.

The chain recombines TRBV30 with TRBJ1-5; the match to TRBD1 covers 8 bases. After removal of 3 bases from V and 2 bases from J, the junction contained 12 bases not matched to a gene. The germline gives CDR1 GTSNPN, CDR2 SVGIG (reference sequence). This CDR3 has 17 amino acids. Written as DNA, the CDR3 is TGTGCCTGGAGCCCTTCGGGCAGGGGGCTTGGCAATCAGCCCCAGCATTTT. It specifies CAWSPSGRGLGNQPQHF.

By proportion, this clone is medium-sized. The chain combines TRBV18 with TRBJ1-5; D remains unclear. CDR1 and CDR2 (germline): KGHSH, LQKENI. The V gene lost 3 bases and the J gene lost 5 bases, with 8 bases spanning the gap. This CDR3 comprises 13 residues. This chain's CDR3 is CASSPDVYQPQHF. CDR3 sequence (DNA): TGTGCCAGCTCACCGGACGTTTATCAGCCCCAGCATTTT.

This chain connects TRBV19 to TRBJ2-2, with 9 nucleotides matching TRBD1. Looked up from germline, CDR1 is LNHDA and CDR2 is SQIVND (reference sequence). V was clipped by 5 bases and J by 5 bases; unmatched bases: 6. The CDR3 has 15 residues. The CDR3 DNA reads as TGTGCCAGTAGTCTAGGACAGGGGTGGACCGGGGAGCTGTTTTTT. Translated, it gives CASSLGQGWTGELFF.

The gene calls are TRBV7-8 and TRBJ2-3; 7 nucleotides match TRBD2. V was pared by 5 bases and J by 6 bases, with 8 bases of the junction left unmatched. In germline, CDR1 is SGHVS, CDR2 FQNEAQ. The CDR3 consists of 14 residues. In DNA, the CDR3 is TGTGCCAGCAGCCGAGCGCGGGAGCGGGATACGCAGTATTTT. Amino acids: CASSRARERDTQYF.

The chain recombines TRBV5-1 with TRBJ2-6, with 9 bases matching TRBD1. Losses at the gene ends were 0 bases for V and 5 bases for J; bases not matched to a gene: 9. This CDR3 spans 18 amino acids. Germline V gene sequence: CDR1 SGHRS, CDR2 YFSETQ. This chain's CDR3 is CASSLAPGTGTRANVLTF. CDR3 in DNA: TGCGCCAGCAGCTTGGCCCCCGGGACAGGGACTAGGGCCAACGTCCTGACTTTC.

The V and J genes are TRBV11-3 and TRBJ2-7, with TRBD2 matching over 9 bases. This CDR3 is built from 15 residues. Germline CDR1 reads SGHNT; CDR2 reads YENEEA. Losses at the gene ends were 5 bases for V and 7 bases for J; bases not matched to a gene: 12. The DNA for the CDR3 is TGTGCCAGCAGCCAAAGGGCTAGCGGGAAGGGGGAGCAGTACTTC. Translated: CASSQRASGKGEQYF.